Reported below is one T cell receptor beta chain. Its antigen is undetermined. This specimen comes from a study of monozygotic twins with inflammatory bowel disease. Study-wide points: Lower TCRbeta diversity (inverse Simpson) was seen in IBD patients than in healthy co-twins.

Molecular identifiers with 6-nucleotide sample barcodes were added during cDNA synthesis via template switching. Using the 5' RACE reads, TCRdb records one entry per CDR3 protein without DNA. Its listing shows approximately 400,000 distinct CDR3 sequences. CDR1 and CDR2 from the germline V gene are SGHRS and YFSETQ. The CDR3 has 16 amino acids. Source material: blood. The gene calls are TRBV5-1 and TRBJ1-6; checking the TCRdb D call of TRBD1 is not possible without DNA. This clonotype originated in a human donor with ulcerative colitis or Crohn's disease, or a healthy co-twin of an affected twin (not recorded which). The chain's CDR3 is CASSLGSVRGNSPLHF.